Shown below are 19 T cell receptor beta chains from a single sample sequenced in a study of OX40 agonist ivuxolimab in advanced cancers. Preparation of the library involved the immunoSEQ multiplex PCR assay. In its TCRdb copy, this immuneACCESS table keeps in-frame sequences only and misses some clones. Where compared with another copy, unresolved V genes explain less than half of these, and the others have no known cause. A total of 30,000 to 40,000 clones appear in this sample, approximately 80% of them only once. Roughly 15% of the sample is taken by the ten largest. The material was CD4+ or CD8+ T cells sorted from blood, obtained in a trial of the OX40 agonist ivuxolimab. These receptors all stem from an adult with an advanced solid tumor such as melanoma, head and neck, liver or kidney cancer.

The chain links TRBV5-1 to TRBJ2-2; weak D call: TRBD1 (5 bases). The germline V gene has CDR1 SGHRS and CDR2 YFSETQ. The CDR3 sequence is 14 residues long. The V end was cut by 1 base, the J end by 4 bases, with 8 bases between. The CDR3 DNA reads TGCGCCAGCAGCTTGTCAGGGATCACCGGGGAGCTGTTTTTT. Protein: CASSLSGITGELFF.

The CDR3 sequence: CASSLPLGRGRLRGANVLTF. The CDR3 coding sequence is TGTGCCAGCAGTTTACCTTTGGGCAGGGGCCGGCTAAGAGGGGCCAACGTCCTGACTTTC. The rearrangement links TRBV28 to TRBJ2-6, with D possibly TRBD1 on 6 matching bases. CDR3 size: 20 residues. V was trimmed by 2 bases and J by 4 bases, leaving 24 bases between them. CDR1 is MDHEN, CDR2 SYDVKM, per germline.

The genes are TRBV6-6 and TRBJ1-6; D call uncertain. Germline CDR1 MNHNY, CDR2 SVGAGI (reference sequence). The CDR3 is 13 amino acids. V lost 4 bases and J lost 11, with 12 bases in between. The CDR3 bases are TGTGCCAGCAGTTCCGGTCTGGTGGCACCCCTCCACTTT. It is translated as CASSSGLVAPLHF.

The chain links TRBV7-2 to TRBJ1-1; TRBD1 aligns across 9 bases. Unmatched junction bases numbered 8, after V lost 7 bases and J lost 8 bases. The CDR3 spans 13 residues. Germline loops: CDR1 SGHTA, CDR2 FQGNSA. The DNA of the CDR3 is TGTGCCAGCAAGTGGGACAGGGCTTTAGAAGCTTTCTTT. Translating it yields CASKWDRALEAFF.

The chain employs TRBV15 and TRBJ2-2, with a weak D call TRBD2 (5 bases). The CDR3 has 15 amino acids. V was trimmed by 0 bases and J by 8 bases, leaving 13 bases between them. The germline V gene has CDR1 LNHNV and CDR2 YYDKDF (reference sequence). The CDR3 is CATSRDRGSKGELFF. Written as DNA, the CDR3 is TGTGCCACCAGCAGAGATCGGGGTAGCAAAGGGGAGCTGTTTTTT.

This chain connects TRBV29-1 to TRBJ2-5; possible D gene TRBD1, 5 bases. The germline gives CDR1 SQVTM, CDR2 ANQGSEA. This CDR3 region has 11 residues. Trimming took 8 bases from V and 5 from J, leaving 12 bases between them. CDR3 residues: CSKTEGETQYF. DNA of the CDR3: TGCAGCAAGACAGAAGGGGAGACCCAGTACTTC.

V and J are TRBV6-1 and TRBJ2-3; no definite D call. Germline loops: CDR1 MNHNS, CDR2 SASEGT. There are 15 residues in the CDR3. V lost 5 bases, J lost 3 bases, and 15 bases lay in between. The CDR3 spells CASSPTTTFTDTQYF. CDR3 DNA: TGTGCCAGCAGTCCCACTACGACGTTTACAGATACGCAGTATTTT.

The DNA of the CDR3 is TGTGCCAGCAGCTTAGGAGGGCAGCGTTACTACAATGAGCAGTTCTTC. Protein: CASSLGGQRYYNEQFF. The genes are TRBV7-8 and TRBJ2-1; possibly TRBD2 for D (5 bases). The CDR3 contains 16 residues. V lost 1 base and J 3 bases, leaving 13 bases between the germline ends. CDR1 SGHVS and CDR2 FQNEAQ come from the germline V gene.

CDR3: CASRRGLAANEQFF. The DNA of the CDR3 is TGTGCCAGCAGGAGGGGACTAGCGGCCAATGAGCAGTTCTTC. The chain employs TRBV6-6 and TRBJ2-1; TRBD2 matches at 11 bases. Germline trimming cut 6 bases from V and 6 bases from J; bases unmatched to any gene: 4. The CDR3 consists of 14 residues. The V gene's germline CDR1 is MNHNY and CDR2 SVGAGI (reference sequence).

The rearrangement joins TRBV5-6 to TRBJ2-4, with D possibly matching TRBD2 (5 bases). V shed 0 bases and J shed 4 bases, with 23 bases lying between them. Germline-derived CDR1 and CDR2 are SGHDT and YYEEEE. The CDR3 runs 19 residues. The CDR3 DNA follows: TGTGCCAGCAGCTTGGAAGGAGTGGGGTCGGGGTATATAAAAAACATTCAGTACTTC. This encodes CASSLEGVGSGYIKNIQYF.

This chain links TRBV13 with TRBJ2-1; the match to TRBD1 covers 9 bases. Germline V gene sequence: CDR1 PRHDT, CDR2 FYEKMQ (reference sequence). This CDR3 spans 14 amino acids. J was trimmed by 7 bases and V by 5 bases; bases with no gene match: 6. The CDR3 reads CASSAGQGFNEQFF. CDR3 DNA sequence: TGTGCCAGCAGCGCGGGACAGGGCTTTAATGAGCAGTTCTTC.

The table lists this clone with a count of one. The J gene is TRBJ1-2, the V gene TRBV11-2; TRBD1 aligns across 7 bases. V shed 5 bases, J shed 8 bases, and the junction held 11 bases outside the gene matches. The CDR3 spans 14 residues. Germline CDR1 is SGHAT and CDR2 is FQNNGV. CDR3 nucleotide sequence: TGTGCCAGCAGCAGAGACAGGGCTAGGGTCGGCTACACCTTC. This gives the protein CASSRDRARVGYTF.

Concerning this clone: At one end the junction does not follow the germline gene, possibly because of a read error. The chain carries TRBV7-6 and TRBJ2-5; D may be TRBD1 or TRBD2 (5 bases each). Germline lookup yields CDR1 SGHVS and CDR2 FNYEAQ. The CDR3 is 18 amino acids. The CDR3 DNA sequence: TGTGCCGGCAGCTTACTGTCTCCACATGGGGGTGGTGGAGAGACCCAGTACTTC. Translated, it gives CAGSLLSPHGGGGETQYF.

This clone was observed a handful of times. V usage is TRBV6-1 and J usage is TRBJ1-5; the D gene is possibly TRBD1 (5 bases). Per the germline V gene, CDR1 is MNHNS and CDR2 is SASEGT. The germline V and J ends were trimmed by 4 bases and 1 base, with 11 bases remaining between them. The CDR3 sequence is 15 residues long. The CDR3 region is CASSAKWDSNQPQHF. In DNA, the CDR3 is TGTGCCAGCAGTGCAAAATGGGACAGCAATCAGCCCCAGCATTTT.

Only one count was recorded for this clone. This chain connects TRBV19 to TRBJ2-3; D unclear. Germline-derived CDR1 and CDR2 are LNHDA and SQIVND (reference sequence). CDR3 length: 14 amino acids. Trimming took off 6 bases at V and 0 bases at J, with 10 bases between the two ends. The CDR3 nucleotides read TGTGCCAGTAGCAATAGGGCTAGCACAGATACGCAGTATTTT. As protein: CASSNRASTDTQYF.

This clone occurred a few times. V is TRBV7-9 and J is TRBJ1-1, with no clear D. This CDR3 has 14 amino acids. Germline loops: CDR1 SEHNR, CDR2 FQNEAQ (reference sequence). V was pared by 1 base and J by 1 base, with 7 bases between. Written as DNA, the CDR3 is TGTGCCAGCAGCTTAGACTACCGGAACACTGAAGCTTTCTTT. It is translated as CASSLDYRNTEAFF.

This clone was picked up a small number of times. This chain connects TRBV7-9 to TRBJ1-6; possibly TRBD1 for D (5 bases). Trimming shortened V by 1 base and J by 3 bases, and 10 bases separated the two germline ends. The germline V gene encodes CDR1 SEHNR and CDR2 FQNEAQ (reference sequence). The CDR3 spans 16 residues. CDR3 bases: TGTGCCAGCAGCTTAGGAACAGGCTTCTATAATTCACCCCTCCACTTT. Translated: CASSLGTGFYNSPLHF.

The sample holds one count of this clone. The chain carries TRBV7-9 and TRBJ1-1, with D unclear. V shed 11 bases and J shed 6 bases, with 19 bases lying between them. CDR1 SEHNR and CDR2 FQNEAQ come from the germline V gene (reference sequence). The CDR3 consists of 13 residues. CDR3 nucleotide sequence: TGTGCCGCCCGCCGGGCCGAAACCTCTGAAGCTTTCTTT. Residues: CAARRAETSEAFF. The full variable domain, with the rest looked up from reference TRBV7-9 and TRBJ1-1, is DTGVSQNPRHKITKRGQNVTFRCDPISEHNRLYWYRQTLGQGPEFLTYFQNEAQLEKSRLLSDRFSAERPKGSFSTLEIQRTEQGDSAMYLCAARRAETSEAFFGQGTRLTVV.

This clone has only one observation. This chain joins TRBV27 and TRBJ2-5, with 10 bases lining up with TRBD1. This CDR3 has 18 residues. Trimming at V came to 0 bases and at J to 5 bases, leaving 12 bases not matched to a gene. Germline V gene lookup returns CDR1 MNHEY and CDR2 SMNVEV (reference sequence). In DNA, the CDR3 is TGTGCCAGCAGTTTATCCCTAGCGACAGGGGGCTCTCGGGAGACCCAGTACTTC. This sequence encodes CASSLSLATGGSRETQYF.